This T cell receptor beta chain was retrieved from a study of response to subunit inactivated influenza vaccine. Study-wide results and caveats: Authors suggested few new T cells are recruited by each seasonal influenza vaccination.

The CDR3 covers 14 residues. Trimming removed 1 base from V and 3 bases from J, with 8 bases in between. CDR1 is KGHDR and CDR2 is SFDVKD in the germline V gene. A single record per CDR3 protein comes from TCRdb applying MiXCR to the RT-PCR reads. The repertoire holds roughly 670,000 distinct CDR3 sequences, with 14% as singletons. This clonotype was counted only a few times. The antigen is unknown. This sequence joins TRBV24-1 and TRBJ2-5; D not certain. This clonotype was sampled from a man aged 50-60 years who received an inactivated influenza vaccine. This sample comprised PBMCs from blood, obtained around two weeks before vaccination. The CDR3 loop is CATSDFSGEETQYF. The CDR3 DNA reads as TGTGCCACCAGTGATTTTTCAGGCGAAGAGACCCAGTACTTC.